This T cell receptor (beta chain) is drawn from a study of early T cells in non-severe SARS-CoV-2 infection. Study-level results: VDJdb matching favored anti-spike CD8 responses, missing private and CD4 specificities.

With V trimmed by 2 bases and J by 7 bases, 13 bases remained unmatched. The CDR3 is 16 amino acids. Germline loops: CDR1 MDHEN, CDR2 SYDVKM. Researchers tagged individual cDNA molecules with unique molecular identifiers. TCRdb recomputed calls from the 5' RACE reads with MiXCR, one row per CDR3 protein. The profile shows about 100,000 distinct CDR3 sequences, roughly 13% of them singletons. Turning to this clonotype: Its specificity is not known.

The TCR originated in an adult who was a healthcare worker with PCR-confirmed SARS-CoV-2 infection or an uninfected control (not recorded which). The material sequenced was whole blood. V usage is TRBV28 and J usage is TRBJ2-7; TRBD1 agrees at 8 bases. Here the CDR3 reads CASSLGTLQGALEQYF. Here the CDR3 DNA reads TGTGCCAGCAGTTTAGGTACCCTCCAGGGGGCGCTTGAGCAGTACTTC.